The T cell receptor beta chain described here comes from a study of cytomegalovirus exposure and HLA in healthy donors. A note on this clone: Its antigen is not known.

The PCR ran on 60 Vbeta and 13 Jbeta primers. The table came from immunoSEQ multiplex PCR; TCRdb's copy has only in-frame clones and leaves some out. The sample includes about 160,000 clones, approximately 70% of them seen just once. Findings of the study overall: Cytomegalovirus-associated status was assigned to about 170 TCR beta chains. Later analysis demonstrated an association between a missense DCLRE1C variant and TCR beta V- and J-gene trimming.

This CDR3 is 14 amino acids long. CDR1 LGHNA and CDR2 YNFKEQ come from the germline V gene. Trimming took off 4 bases at V and 2 bases at J, with 12 bases between the two ends. The material sequenced was PBMCs. The V and J genes are TRBV4-2 and TRBJ2-7; TRBD2 is a possible D gene (7 bases). The clonotype originates from a man in his forties or fifties in good health and CMV-seropositive. The CDR3 nucleotides are TGTGCCAGCAGCCTGCGGGGGCGACCCTACGAGCAGTACTTC. Translation gives CASSLRGRPYEQYF.